Listed here are 3 T cell receptor beta chains from one sample, sequenced in a study of blood T cell repertoires in COVID-19. Clones were sequenced by immunoSEQ multiplex PCR, and TCRdb holds only the in-frame ones, with some missing. In the table there are about 68,000 clones, 86% of which are singletons. What was sequenced was peripheral blood. These TCRs come from a man aged 45 to 65 with acute or convalescent COVID-19.

The DNA for the CDR3 is TGTGCCAGCAGCTCCGGGGCGGGGTGGAGCACAGATACGCAGTATTTT. It is translated as CASSSGAGWSTDTQYF. The chain employs TRBV11-3 and TRBJ2-3; the D gene is possibly TRBD2 (6 bases). Trimming took 4 bases from V and 0 from J, leaving 14 bases between them. The CDR3 has 16 amino acids. Germline V CDR1 and CDR2: SGHNT, YENEEA.

This chain connects TRBV27 to TRBJ1-6; D is perhaps TRBD1 (5 bases). Germline values: CDR1 MNHEY, CDR2 SMNVEV (reference sequence). This CDR3 comprises 16 residues. The V gene lost 6 bases and the J gene lost 8 bases, with 20 bases spanning the gap. As DNA, the CDR3 is TGTGCCAGCAGATTTATCGGCGGGGCTCCTGATTCACCCCTCCACTTT. Its translation is CASRFIGGAPDSPLHF.

V gene TRBV14 combines with J gene TRBJ2-7; TRBD2 might be the D (5 bases). V was clipped by 0 bases and J by 3 bases, with 21 bases between them. The V gene's germline CDR1 is SGHDN and CDR2 FVKESK. The CDR3 runs 18 residues. This CDR3 reads CASSQDFWGTRRGYEQYF. The CDR3 DNA is TGTGCCAGCAGCCAAGATTTTTGGGGAACTAGACGGGGCTACGAGCAGTACTTC.